The rows below give T cell receptor beta chains drawn from one sample of a study of technical replicates of blood from a few donors. Assay: immunoSEQ multiplex PCR; the TCRdb copy retains only in-frame clones and omits some. This sample carries tens of thousands of clones, 96% of them seen once, and the ten largest clones take approximately 0.39%. The sequencing input was T cells isolated from PBMCs. Receptors originate from a human donor in good health. Both conserved end residues are part of each CDR3. The order of the fields is V gene, CDR3 protein.

TRBV6-5	CASSYGYSTSNYGYTF
TRBV5-4	CASSLVGQGTYEQYF
TRBV6-5	CASSSESITYEQYF
TRBV7-8	CASSLVGGDYGYTF
TRBV30	CAWSTPGTSGQYF
TRBV7-7	CASSSSSGLNTGELFF
TRBV27	CASSLSGTIQTQYF
TRBV19	CASSIGRGSSTDTQYF
TRBV29-1	CSAGGNTIYF
TRBV13	CASSSSRGAADTQYF
TRBV28	CASSLYTDANQPQHF
TRBV4-2	CASSQEATYEQYF
TRBV7-2	CASSLGLAGDEQYF
TRBV7-3	CASSAQSPKGSETQYF
TRBV7-2	CASSLIYPEQYF
TRBV19	CASSVLAGSYNEQFF
TRBV28	CASSLVQSNQPQHF
TRBV29-1	CSVATNTEAFF
TRBV4-1	CASSHPLGTTEAFF
TRBV27	CASSRDRGLDSGGELFF
TRBV28	CASSLVDRVYF
TRBV7-8	CASSYRQGSPDEQYF
TRBV27	CASSFGQGGTQYF
TRBV5-1	CASSLQNQRNGGTGELFF
TRBV5-1	CASSTAVSPYEQYF
TRBV27	CASSFGTTINEQFF
TRBV21-1	CASSKVKGRTPSASEKLFF
TRBV4-1	CASSRIPGSTSSYEQYF
TRBV29-1	CSVEHPGGEQFF
TRBV7-2	CASSFIQGLIEAFF
TRBV28	CASSPLGLAGGYNEQFF
TRBV15	CATSRELGGNEQFF
TRBV6-5	CASSYSSGRTEAFF
TRBV27	CASSLAGAFYNEQFF
TRBV28	CASSGLAGGLGATDTQYF
TRBV5-1	CASSLMIQGQGYTF
TRBV23-1	CASPTRTWGQDEQYF
TRBV25-1	CASSGLAGVYNEQFF
TRBV13	CASSAAGQLEKLFF
TRBV7-9	CASSPVGQGLNTEAFF
TRBV7-9	CASSFIPTEDEQFF
TRBV5-1	CASSPGQRTDTQYF
TRBV9	CASSVSTGYPYEQYF
TRBV28	CASNRDFSVQPQHF
TRBV19	CASSIAGSRPYEQYF
TRBV2	CASSWTSGEYNEQFF